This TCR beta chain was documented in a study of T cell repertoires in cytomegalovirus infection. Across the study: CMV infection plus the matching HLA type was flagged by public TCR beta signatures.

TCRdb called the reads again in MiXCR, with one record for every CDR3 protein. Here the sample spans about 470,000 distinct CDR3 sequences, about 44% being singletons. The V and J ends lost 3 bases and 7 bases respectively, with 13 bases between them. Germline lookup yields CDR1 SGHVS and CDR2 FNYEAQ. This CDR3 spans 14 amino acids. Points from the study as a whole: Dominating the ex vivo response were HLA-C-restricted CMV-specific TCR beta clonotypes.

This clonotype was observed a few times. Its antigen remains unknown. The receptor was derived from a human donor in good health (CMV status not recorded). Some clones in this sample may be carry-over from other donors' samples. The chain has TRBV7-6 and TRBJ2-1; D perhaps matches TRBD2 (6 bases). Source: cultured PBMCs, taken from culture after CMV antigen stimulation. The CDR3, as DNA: TGTGCCAGCAGCTTGGGACTGCCAGGGAATGAGCAGTTCTTC. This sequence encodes CASSLGLPGNEQFF.